This T cell receptor beta chain was recorded in a study of T cell responses to AZD1222 COVID-19 vaccine. Study-level findings and limits: The CD4 TCRs associated with vaccination extended across spike and predominated at 160-218 and 743-854. Donors, mostly white British, included more females; clonal diversity was possibly underestimated. Reportedly, nearly half of unique spike TCRs recognized epitopes outside B.1.351/B.1.1.7 mutations.

Germline V gene lookup returns CDR1 SGHRS and CDR2 YFSETQ. V lost 2 bases, J lost 3 bases, and 6 bases stayed unmatched. The CDR3 totals 15 residues. The repertoire was sequenced with immunoSEQ multiplex PCR; TCRdb's copy has only in-frame clones and lacks some. The sample holds tens of thousands of clones; about 90% are singletons and the top ten take 3.5% to 5.5%. On this clone: Its antigen remains unidentified.

The sequence came from an adult in good health. The rearrangement uses TRBV5-1 and TRBJ1-2; TRBD1 matches at 8 bases. Sequenced material: peripheral blood, taken on day 0 of MenACWY control vaccination. Here the CDR3 reads CASSLTSTGDYGYTF. In DNA form, the CDR3 reads TGCGCCAGCAGCTTAACGTCGACAGGGGACTATGGCTACACCTTC. The full variable domain, its missing parts supplied by reference TRBV5-1 and TRBJ1-2, is KAGVTQTPRYLIKTRGQQVTLSCSPISGHRSVSWYQQTPGQGLQFLFEYFSETQRNKGNFPGRFSGRQFSNSRSEMNVSTLELGDSALYLCASSLTSTGDYGYTFGSGTRLTVV.